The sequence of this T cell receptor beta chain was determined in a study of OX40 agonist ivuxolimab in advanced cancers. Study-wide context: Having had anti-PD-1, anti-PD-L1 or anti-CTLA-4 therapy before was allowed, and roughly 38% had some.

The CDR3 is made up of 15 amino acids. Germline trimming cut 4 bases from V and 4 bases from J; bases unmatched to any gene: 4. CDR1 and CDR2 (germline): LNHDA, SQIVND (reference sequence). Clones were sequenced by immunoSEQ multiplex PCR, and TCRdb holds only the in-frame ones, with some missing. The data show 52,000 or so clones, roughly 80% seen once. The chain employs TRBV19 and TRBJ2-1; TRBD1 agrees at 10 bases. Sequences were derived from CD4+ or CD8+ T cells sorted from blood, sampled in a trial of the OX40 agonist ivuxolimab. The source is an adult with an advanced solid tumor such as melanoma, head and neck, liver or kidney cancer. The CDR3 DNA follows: TGTGCCAGTAGTAGCGACAGGGGGCGGTACAATGAGCAGTTCTTC. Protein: CASSSDRGRYNEQFF.